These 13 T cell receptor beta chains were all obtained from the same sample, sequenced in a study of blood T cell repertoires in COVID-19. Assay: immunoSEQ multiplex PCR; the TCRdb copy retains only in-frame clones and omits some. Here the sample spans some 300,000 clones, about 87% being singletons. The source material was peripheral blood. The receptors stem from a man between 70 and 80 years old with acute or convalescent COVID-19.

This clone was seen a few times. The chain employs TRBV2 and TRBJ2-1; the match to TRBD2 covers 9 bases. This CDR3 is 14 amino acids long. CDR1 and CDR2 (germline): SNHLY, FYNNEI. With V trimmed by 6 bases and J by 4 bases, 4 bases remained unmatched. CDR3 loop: CASRRGGLYNEQFF. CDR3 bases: TGTGCCAGCAGGCGGGGGGGACTGTACAATGAGCAGTTCTTC.

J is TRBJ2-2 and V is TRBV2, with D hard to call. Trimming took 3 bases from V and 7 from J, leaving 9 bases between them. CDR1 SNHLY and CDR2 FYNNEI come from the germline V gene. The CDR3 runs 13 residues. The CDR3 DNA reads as TGTGCCAGCAGTGACGGGTTGGGCGGGGAGCTGTTTTTT. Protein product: CASSDGLGGELFF.

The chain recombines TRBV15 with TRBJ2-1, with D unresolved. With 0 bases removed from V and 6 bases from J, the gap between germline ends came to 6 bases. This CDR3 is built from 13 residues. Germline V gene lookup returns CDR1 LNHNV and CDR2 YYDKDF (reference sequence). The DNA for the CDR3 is TGTGCCACCAGCAGAGATCGTTTCAATGAGCAGTTCTTC. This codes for CATSRDRFNEQFF.

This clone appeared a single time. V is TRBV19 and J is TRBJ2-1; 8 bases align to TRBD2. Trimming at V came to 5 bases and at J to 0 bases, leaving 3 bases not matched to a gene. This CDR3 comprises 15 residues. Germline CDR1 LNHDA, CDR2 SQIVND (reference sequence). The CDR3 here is CASSVAGSSYNEQFF. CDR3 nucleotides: TGTGCCAGTAGTGTAGCGGGAAGCTCCTACAATGAGCAGTTCTTC.

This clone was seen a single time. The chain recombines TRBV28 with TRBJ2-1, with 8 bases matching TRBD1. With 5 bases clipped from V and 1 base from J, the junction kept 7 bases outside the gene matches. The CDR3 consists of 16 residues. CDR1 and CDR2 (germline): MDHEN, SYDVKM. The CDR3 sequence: CASSGSGGASYNEQFF. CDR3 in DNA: TGTGCCAGCAGTGGATCAGGGGGCGCTTCCTACAATGAGCAGTTCTTC. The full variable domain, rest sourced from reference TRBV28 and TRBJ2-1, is DVKVTQSSRYLVKRTGEKVFLECVQDMDHENMFWYRQDPGLGLRLIYFSYDVKMKEKGDIPEGYSVSREKKERFSLILESASTNQTSMYLCASSGSGGASYNEQFFGPGTRLTVL.

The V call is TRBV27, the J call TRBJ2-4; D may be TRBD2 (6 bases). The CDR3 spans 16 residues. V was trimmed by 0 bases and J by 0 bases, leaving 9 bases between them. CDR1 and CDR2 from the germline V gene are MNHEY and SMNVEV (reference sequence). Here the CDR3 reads CASSLSAGIAKNIQYF. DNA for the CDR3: TGTGCCAGCAGTTTATCCGCGGGAATAGCCAAAAACATTCAGTACTTC.

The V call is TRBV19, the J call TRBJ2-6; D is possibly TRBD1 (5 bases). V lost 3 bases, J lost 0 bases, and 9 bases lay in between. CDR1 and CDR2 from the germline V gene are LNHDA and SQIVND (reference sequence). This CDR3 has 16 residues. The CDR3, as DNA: TGTGCCAGTAGTATTGACAGAGGCTCTGGGGCCAACGTCCTGACTTTC. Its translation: CASSIDRGSGANVLTF.

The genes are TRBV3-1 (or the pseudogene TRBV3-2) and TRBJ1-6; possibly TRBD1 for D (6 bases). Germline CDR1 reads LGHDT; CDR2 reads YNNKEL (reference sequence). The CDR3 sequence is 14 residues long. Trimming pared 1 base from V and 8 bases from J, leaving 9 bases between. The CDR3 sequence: CASSQVSGDSPLHF. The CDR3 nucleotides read TGTGCCAGCAGCCAAGTATCAGGGGATTCACCCCTCCACTTT.

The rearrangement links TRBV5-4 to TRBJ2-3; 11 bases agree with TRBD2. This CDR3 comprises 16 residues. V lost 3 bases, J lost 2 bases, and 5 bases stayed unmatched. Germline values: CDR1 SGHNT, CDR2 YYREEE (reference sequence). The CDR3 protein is CASSSRTSGSTDTQYF. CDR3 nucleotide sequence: TGTGCCAGCAGCTCAAGGACTAGCGGGTCCACAGATACGCAGTATTTT.

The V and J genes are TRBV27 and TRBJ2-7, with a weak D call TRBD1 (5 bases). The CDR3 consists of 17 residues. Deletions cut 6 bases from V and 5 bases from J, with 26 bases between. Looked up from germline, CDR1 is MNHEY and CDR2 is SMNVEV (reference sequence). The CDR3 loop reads CASSPRGSVRGRNEQYF. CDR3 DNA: TGTGCCAGCAGCCCTAGGGGTTCGGTAAGAGGACGGAACGAGCAGTACTTC.

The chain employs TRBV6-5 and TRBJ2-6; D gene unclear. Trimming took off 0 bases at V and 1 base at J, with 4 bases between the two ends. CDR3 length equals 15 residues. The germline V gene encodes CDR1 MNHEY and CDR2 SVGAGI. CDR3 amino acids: CASSYSGSGANVLTF. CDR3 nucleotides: TGTGCCAGCAGTTACTCCGGGTCTGGGGCCAACGTCCTGACTTTC.

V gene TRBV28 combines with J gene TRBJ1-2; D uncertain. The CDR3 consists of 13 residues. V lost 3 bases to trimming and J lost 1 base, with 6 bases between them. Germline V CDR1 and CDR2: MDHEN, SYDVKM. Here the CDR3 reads CASSFPVNYGYTF. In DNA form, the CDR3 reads TGTGCCAGCAGTTTTCCGGTTAACTATGGCTACACCTTC.

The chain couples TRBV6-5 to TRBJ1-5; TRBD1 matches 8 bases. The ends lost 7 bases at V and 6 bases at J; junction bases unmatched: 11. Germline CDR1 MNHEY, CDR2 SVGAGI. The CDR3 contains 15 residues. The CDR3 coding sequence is TGTGCCAGCACTTTCCGGCAGGGGGCGCGTCAGCCCCAGCATTTT. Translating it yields CASTFRQGARQPQHF.